The subject of this entry is one T cell receptor beta chain. Profiled with immunoSEQ multiplex PCR; TCRdb holds only in-frame clones, not every one. Of hundreds of thousands of clones in the sample, under 90% were seen once. Germline V CDR1 and CDR2: SGHVS, FQNEAQ. Trimming removed 1 base at V and 5 bases at J, with 12 bases between. This CDR3 has 15 amino acids. Participants were placed into cohorts based on the clinical history they reported. These data are taken from a study of blood T cell repertoires in COVID-19. Overall study: From the United States, Italy and Spain came samples of acute and convalescent COVID-19. From T cells, B-cell-depleted T cells, or PBMCs came the material, which was cDNA or gDNA.

This receptor was identified in a woman between 50 and 59 years old who had been exposed to COVID-19. The chain uses TRBV7-8 and TRBJ2-1, with D perhaps TRBD2 (7 bases). Specimen: PBMCs or T cells enriched from blood (not recorded which). The CDR3 DNA sequence: TGTGCCAGCAGCTTAGGGGGGGGCTTTAACAATGAGCAGTTCTTC. As protein: CASSLGGGFNNEQFF.